The TCR beta chain described here comes from a study of a mutant IDH1 vaccine in newly diagnosed glioma. Overall study context: Pretreatment consisted of radiotherapy, temozolomide, or both, with most receiving both. Study-wide points: Vaccine-induced responses were seen in more than 90% of patients, spanning several MHC alleles.

Turning to this clone: Its antigen remains unknown.

V lost 4 bases, J lost 6 bases, and 1 base stayed unmatched. This CDR3 is 14 amino acids long. Germline-derived CDR1 and CDR2 are MNHEY and SMNVEV (reference sequence). Sequencing was performed with immunoSEQ multiplex PCR; in TCRdb, only in-frame clones are kept and a portion is missing. Among about 54,000 clones, approximately 80% were seen once, and the ten largest hold around 21%. The time point: baseline, week 1 (first vaccination visit). Indicated treatment: pre-vaccination baseline after standard-of-care therapy. New WHO grade 3 or 4 astrocytomas that were IDH1-mutant and ATRX-lost occurred in the donors.

Sequenced material: PBMCs, taken from a glioma patient treated with radiotherapy, temozolomide or both. This TCR derives from a man between 18 and 35 years old with glioma. The genes are TRBV27 and TRBJ2-7, with 15 bases identical to TRBD2. The CDR3 protein is CASSSGLAGGEQYF. DNA of the CDR3: TGTGCCAGCAGTTCGGGACTAGCGGGGGGCGAGCAGTACTTC.